This T cell receptor (beta chain) was documented in a study of shared clonotypes between healthy human individuals. V lost 5 bases and J lost 5; bases outside the gene matches: 5. The germline V gene has CDR1 SEHNR and CDR2 FQNEAQ (reference sequence). The CDR3 covers 14 residues. The data were produced by immunoSEQ multiplex PCR, yet TCRdb's version contains in-frame clones alone and is incomplete. The data show 1,400,000 or so clones, 97% to 99% seen once. With regard to this clone: Its antigen is undetermined.

Both subsets, CD45RA+ naive and CD45RA-negative memory, were split from the CD4+ cells. The study's findings and limits: It was expected that sequencing depth would affect clonotype sharing among donors. Represented genetic and exposure-history diversity was restricted by having few donors.

The TCR comes from a man between 25 and 39 years old in good health. Sample: naive CD4+ T cells sorted from blood. Sample subset: CD45RA+ positively selected. The V gene is TRBV7-9, the J gene TRBJ1-5; 8 bases agree with TRBD1. The CDR3 protein is CASSLSGGDQPQHF. The CDR3 DNA follows: TGTGCCAGCAGCCTATCAGGGGGCGATCAGCCCCAGCATTTT.